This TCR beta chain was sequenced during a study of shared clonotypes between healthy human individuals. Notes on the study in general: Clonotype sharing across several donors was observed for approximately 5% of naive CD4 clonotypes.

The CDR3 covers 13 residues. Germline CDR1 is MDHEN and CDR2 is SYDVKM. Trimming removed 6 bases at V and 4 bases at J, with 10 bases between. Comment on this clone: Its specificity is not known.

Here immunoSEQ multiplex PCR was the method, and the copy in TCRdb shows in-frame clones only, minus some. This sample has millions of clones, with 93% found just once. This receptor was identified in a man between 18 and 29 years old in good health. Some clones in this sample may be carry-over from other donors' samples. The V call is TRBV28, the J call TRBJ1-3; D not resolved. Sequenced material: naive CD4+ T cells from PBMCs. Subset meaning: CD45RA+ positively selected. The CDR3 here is CASSRMGGNTIYF. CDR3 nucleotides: TGTGCCAGCAGCCGAATGGGAGGAAACACCATATATTTT.